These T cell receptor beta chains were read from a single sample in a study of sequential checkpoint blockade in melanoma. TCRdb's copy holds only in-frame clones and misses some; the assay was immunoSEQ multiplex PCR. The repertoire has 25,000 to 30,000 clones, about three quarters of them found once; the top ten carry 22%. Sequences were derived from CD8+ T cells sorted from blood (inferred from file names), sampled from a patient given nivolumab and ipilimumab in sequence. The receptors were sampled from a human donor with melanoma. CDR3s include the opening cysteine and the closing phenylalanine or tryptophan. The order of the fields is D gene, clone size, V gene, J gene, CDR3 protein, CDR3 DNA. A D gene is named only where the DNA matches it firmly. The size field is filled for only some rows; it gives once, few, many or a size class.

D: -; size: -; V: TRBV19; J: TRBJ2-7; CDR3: CASSMSIHEQYF; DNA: TGTGCCAGTAGTATGTCAATCCACGAGCAGTACTTC
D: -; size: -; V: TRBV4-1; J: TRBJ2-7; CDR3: CASSQDKNYEQYF; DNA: TGCGCCAGCAGCCAGGACAAGAACTACGAGCAGTACTTC
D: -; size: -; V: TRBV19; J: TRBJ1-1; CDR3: CASSWGPGDTEAFF; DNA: TGTGCCAGTAGCTGGGGGCCAGGGGACACTGAAGCTTTCTTT
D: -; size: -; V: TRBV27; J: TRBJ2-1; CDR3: CASSLIDNEQFF; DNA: TGTGCCAGCAGTCTAATAGACAATGAGCAGTTCTTC
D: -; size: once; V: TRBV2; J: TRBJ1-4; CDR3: CASRTDSSTNEKLFF; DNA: TGTGCCAGCAGGACGGACAGTTCAACTAATGAAAAACTGTTTTTT
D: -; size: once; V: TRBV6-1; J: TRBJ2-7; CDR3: CASSPGSGYEQYF; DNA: TGTGCCAGCAGTCCAGGTAGTGGCTACGAGCAGTACTTC
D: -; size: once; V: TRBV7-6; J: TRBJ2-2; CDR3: CASSPLGNTGELFF; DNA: TGTGCCAGCAGCCCCCTCGGGAACACCGGGGAGCTGTTTTTT
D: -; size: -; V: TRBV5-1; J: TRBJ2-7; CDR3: CASSNPTPSPYEQYF; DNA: TGCGCCAGCAGCAATCCAACACCTTCCCCCTACGAGCAGTACTTC
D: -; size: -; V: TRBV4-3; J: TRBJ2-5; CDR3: CASSQEMGGAETQYF; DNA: TGCGCCAGCAGCCAAGAGATGGGGGGTGCGGAGACCCAGTACTTC
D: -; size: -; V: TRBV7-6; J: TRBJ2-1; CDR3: CASSPGNVPMTLVQFF; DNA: TGTGCCAGCAGCCCGGGTAATGTCCCCATGACTTTGGTGCAGTTCTTC
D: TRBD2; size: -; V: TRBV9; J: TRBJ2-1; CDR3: CASSVAPGGPEDNEQFF; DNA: TGTGCCAGCAGCGTAGCCCCGGGGGGGCCGGAGGACAATGAGCAGTTCTTC